This TCR beta chain was sequenced for a study of Graves' ophthalmopathy and Graves' hyperthyroidism. This clonotype was seen many times. RNA transcripts yielded amplified TCR beta CDR3 regions. HTBI primers primed a first-round RT-PCR, and a second-round multiplex PCR followed. A single record per CDR3 protein comes from TCRdb applying MiXCR to the multiplex PCR reads. Among 650,000 to 800,000 distinct CDR3 sequences, 35% to 45% were seen once, and the ten largest hold 3% to 3.5%. Sequencing used peripheral blood. The clonotype originates from an adult man with Graves' ophthalmopathy.

CDR3 sequence (DNA): TGTGCCATCAGCGGACGAGGGGTGGGCTACACCTTC. Translating gives CAISGRGVGYTF. The J gene is TRBJ1-2, the V gene TRBV10-3; possible D gene TRBD1, 5 bases. Trimming left V 6 bases short and J 8 bases short, with 13 bases between. This CDR3 region has 12 residues. Germline assignment: CDR1 ENHRY and CDR2 SYGVKD.